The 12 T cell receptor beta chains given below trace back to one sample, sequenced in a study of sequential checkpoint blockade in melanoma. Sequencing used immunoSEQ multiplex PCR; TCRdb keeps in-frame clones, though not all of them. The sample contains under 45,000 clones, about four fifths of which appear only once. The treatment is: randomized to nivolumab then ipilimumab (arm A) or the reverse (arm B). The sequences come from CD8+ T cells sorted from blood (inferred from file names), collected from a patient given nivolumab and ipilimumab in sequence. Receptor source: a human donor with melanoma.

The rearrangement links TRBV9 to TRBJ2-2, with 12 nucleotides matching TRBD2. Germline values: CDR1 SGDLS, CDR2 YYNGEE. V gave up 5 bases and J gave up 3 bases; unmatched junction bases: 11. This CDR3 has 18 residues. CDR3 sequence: CASRNRLAGDPDTGELFF. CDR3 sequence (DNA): TGTGCCAGCAGAAATCGACTAGCGGGAGACCCGGACACCGGGGAGCTGTTTTTT.

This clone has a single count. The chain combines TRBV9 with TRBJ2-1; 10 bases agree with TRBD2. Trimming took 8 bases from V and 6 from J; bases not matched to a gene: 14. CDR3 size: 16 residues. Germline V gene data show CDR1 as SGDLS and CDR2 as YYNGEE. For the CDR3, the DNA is TGTGCCAGTGCCACCGGGACTAGCGCCGAAACCAATGAGCAGTTCTTC. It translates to CASATGTSAETNEQFF.

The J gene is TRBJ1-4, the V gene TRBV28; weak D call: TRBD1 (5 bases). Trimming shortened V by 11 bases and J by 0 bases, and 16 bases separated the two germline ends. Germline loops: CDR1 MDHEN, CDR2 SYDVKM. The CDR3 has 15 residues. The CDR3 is CACRGGAATNEKLFF. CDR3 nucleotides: TGTGCCTGTAGGGGAGGGGCGGCAACTAATGAAAAACTGTTTTTT.

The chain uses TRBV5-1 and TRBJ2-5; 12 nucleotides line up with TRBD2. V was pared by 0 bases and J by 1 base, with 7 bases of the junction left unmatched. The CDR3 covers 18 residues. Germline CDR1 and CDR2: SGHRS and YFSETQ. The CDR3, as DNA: TGCGCCAGCAGCTTGGCATCTAGCGGGAGGGGTGGCCAAGAGACCCAGTACTTC. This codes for CASSLASSGRGGQETQYF.

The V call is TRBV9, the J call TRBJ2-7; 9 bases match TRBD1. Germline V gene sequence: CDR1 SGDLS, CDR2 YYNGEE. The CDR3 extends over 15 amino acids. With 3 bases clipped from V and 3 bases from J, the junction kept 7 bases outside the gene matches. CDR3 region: CASSASGQGGYEQYF. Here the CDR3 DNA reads TGTGCCAGCAGCGCTTCGGGACAGGGAGGCTACGAGCAGTACTTC. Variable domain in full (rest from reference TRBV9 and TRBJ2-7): DSGVTQTPKHLITATGQRVTLRCSPRSGDLSVYWYQQSLDQGLQFLIQYYNGEERAKGNILERFSAQQFPDLHSELNLSSLELGDSALYFCASSASGQGGYEQYFGPGTRLTVT.

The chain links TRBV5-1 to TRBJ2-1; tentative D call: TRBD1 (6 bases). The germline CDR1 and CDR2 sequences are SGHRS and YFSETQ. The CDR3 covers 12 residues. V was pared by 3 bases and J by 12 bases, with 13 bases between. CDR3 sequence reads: CASSSQGTVQFF. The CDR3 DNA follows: TGCGCCAGCAGCTCCCAGGGGACGGTGCAGTTCTTC.

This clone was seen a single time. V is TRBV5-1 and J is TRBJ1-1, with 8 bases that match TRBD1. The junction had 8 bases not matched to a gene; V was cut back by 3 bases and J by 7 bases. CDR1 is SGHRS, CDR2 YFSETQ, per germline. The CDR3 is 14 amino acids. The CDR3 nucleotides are TGCGCCAGCAGCTACCAACAGGGGGGGCTTGAAGCTTTCTTT. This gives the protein CASSYQQGGLEAFF.

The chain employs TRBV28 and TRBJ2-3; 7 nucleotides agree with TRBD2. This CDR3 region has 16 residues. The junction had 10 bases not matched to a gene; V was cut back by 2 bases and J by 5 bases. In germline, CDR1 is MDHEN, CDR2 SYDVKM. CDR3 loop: CASSLGLRESRDTQYF. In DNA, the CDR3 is TGTGCCAGCAGTTTAGGGTTGCGGGAGTCGAGAGATACGCAGTATTTT.

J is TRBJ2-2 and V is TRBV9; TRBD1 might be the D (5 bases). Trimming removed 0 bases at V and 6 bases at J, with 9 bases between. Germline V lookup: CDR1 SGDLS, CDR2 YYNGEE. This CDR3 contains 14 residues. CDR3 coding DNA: TGTGCCAGCAGCGTAGCTGACAGCCCCGGGGAGCTGTTTTTT. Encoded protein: CASSVADSPGELFF.

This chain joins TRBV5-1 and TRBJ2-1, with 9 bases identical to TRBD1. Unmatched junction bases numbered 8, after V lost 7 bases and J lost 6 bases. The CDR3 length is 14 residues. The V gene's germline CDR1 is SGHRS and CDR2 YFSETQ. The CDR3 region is CASGPGQGGNEQFF. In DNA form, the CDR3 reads TGCGCCAGCGGCCCGGGACAGGGAGGCAATGAGCAGTTCTTC.

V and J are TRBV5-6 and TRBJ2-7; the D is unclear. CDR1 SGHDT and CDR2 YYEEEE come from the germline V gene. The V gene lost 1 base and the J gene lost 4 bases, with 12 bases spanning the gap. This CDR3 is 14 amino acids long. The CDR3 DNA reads TGTGCCAGCAGCTTGTCTGGGCCCGTATACGAGCAGTACTTC. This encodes CASSLSGPVYEQYF.

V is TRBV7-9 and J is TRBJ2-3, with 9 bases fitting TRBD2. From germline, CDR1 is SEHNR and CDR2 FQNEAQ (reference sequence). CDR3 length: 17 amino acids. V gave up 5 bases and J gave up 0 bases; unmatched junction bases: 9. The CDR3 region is CASSPRDSGGSTDTQYF. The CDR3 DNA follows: TGTGCCAGCAGCCCTCGGGATAGCGGGGGTAGCACAGATACGCAGTATTTT.